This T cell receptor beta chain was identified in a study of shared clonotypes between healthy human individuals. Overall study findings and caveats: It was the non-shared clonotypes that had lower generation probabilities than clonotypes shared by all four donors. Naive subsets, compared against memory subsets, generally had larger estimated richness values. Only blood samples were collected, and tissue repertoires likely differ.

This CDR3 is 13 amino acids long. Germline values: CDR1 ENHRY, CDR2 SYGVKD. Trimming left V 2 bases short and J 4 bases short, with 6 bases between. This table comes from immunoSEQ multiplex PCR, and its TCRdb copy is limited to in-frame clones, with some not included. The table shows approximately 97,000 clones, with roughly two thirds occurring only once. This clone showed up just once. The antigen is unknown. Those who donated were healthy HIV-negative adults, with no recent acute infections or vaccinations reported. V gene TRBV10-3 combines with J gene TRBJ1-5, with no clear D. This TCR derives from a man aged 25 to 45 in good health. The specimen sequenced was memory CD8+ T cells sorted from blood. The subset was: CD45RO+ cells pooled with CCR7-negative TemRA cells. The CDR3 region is CAISEGRNQPQHF. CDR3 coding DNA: TGTGCCATCAGTGAGGGACGGAATCAGCCCCAGCATTTT.